This T cell receptor beta chain was found in a study of T cell changes during pregnancy in multiple sclerosis. The trim removed 4 bases at V and 9 bases at J, leaving 7 bases unmatched. Germline CDR1 reads SGHKS; CDR2 reads YYEKEE (reference sequence). This CDR3 has 13 residues. In this sample, this clone turned up a few times. Libraries were prepared by immunoSEQ multiplex PCR; TCRdb keeps only in-frame clonotypes and omits some of them. The table includes more than 35,000 clones, roughly 90% detected once. The sample in question was CD4+ T cells from peripheral blood mononuclear cells, obtained in the second trimester of pregnancy. The J gene is TRBJ1-5, the V gene TRBV5-5; 7 nucleotides line up with TRBD1. This sequence originates from a female donor with multiple sclerosis, enrolled in a pregnancy study. The CDR3 loop reads CASSPDRSWPQHF. Written as DNA, the CDR3 is TGTGCCAGCAGCCCGGACAGGTCGTGGCCCCAGCATTTT.